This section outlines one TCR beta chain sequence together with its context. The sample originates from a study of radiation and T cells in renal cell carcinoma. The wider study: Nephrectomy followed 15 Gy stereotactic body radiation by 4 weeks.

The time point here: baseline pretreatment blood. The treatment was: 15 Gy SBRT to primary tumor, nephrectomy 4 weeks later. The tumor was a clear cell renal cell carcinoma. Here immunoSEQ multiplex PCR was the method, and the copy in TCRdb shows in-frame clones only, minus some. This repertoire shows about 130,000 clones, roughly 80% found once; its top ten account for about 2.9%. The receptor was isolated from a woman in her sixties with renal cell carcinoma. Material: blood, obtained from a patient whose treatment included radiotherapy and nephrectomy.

CDR3 residues: CASSEGASKRNTIYF. The CDR3 bases are TGTGCCAGCAGTGAAGGGGCCTCGAAAAGGAACACCATATATTTT. The chain carries TRBV6-1 and TRBJ1-3; D unresolved. Germline lookup yields CDR1 MNHNS and CDR2 SASEGT. This CDR3 has 15 residues. V was cut by 1 base and J by 7 bases, with 14 bases left in between.